This T cell receptor (beta chain) was retrieved from a study of control samples from healthy donors and cancer patients (dated by TCRdb to 2020 to 2022). Trimming at the junction amounts to 2 bases on V and 6 bases on J, and the germline ends lie 3 bases apart. The germline V gene gives CDR1 as SGHDN and CDR2 as FVKESK. The CDR3 spans 11 residues, from the cysteine through the phenylalanine. The retained sequence is limited to the CDR3, 33 bases, with the frame set at the first base. This clone was observed once. Its antigen is still unknown. Base qualities are missing; no much larger clone stands one base away. The library came from the immunoSEQ multiplex PCR assay. This immuneACCESS table, as held by TCRdb, lists in-frame sequences with V and J called but not all clones. Of the missing ones, under half trace to an unresolved V gene in checked studies; the others have no known cause. Counted in this sample were some 87,000 clones; roughly 91% of them appeared once. The ten most abundant clones make up 15% to 18% of the sample.

The rearranged chain carries TRBV14 and TRBJ2-3; no D segment can be confidently identified. This TCR came from a man aged 25-40 years in good health. The sequencing sample was made of blood. CDR3 region: CASSQKDTQYF. The sequenced DNA is TGTGCCAGCAGCCAAAAGGATACGCAGTATTTT.